Listed below are T cell receptor beta chains from one sample, sequenced in a study of blood T cell repertoires in COVID-19. Only in-frame clones appear in the TCRdb table, and some are missing; sequencing was by immunoSEQ multiplex PCR. The sample has about 95,000 clones, approximately 81% seen once. Sequencing used peripheral blood. The origin of the receptors is a man older than 75 with active or convalescent COVID-19. CDR3s include the opening cysteine and the closing phenylalanine or tryptophan. D genes are given only for firm matches. The listing skips clone size in some rows; elsewhere it reads once, few, many or a size class.

TRBJ2-1	TRBV5-6	.	.	TGTGCCAGCAGTCAAGGACAGGGAGGGTGGAATGAGCAGTTCTTC	CASSQGQGGWNEQFF
TRBJ1-5	TRBV30	.	.	TGTGCCTGGGCAACATCTAGCAATCAGCCCCAGCATTTT	CAWATSSNQPQHF
TRBJ2-1	TRBV6-5	TRBD2	few	TGTGCCAGCAGACTAGCGGGGGCTTCCTACAATGAGCAGTTCTTC	CASRLAGASYNEQFF
TRBJ2-3	TRBV7-2	.	.	TGTGCCAGCAGCTTAGTGGGGGGGGCCGGCACAGATACGCAGTATTTT	CASSLVGGAGTDTQYF
TRBJ1-1	TRBV29-1	.	.	TGCAGCGTTGGTGGGAGGTCCGGCACTGAAGCTTTCTTT	CSVGGRSGTEAFF
TRBJ2-7	TRBV28	TRBD2	once	TGTGCCAGCAGTTTGGCAGCGGGGGGCCTGTACGAGCAGTACTTC	CASSLAAGGLYEQYF
TRBJ1-1	TRBV5-8	.	.	TGTGCCACCCTAGGGAGAAGAACTGAAGCTTTCTTT	CATLGRRTEAFF
TRBJ2-1	TRBV4-3	.	.	TGCGCCAGCAGCCAAGATTTGGGCCGCACGGAGCAGTTCTTC	CASSQDLGRTEQFF
TRBJ2-7	TRBV29-1	.	.	TGCAGCGTTGAAAGGGGCCCCAGCTACGAGCAGTACTTC	CSVERGPSYEQYF
TRBJ2-7	TRBV10-3	.	.	TGTGCCATCAGTGGACAGGCGTCGTTCTCCTACGAGCAGTACTTC	CAISGQASFSYEQYF
TRBJ1-6	TRBV5-1	.	few	TGCGCCAGCACCCCGGACAGCCAGTATAATTCACCCCTCCACTTT	CASTPDSQYNSPLHF
TRBJ2-3	TRBV6-2/TRBV6-3	.	few	TGTGCCAGCAGCCACACCGGCGGAGGGTCCCAAGATACGCAGTATTTT	CASSHTGGGSQDTQYF
TRBJ2-1	TRBV18	TRBD1	.	TGTGCCAGCACCCCGGGACAGGGGGTTTATGAGCAGTTCTTC	CASTPGQGVYEQFF
TRBJ2-5	TRBV15	.	.	TGTGCCACCAGCAGATCCATTGAGGTAGAGACCCAGTACTTC	CATSRSIEVETQYF
TRBJ2-5	TRBV27	TRBD1	.	TGTGCCACCGGGACAGTTCTCGGGGAGACCCAGTACTTC	CATGTVLGETQYF
TRBJ1-4	TRBV25-1	.	.	TGTGCCAGCAGTACCTCCGGGGGGCTCCGGGAAAAACTGTTTTTT	CASSTSGGLREKLFF
TRBJ2-3	TRBV7-9	.	.	TGTGCCAGCAGCGCACGGGACTTAGGATATACAGATACGCAGTATTTT	CASSARDLGYTDTQYF
TRBJ2-4	TRBV28	.	.	TGTGCCAGCAGTTTGCCCTCAAGGGGGATTCAGTACTTC	CASSLPSRGIQYF
TRBJ1-1	TRBV5-8	TRBD1	.	TGTGCCAGCAGCCCGGGACAGGGAACTGAAGCTTTCTTT	CASSPGQGTEAFF
TRBJ2-2	TRBV4-1	.	.	TGCGCCAGCAGCCAAGCCCGGGACATTGTATTAGAGAACACCGGGGAGCTGTTTTTT	CASSQARDIVLENTGELFF
TRBJ1-2	TRBV3-1/TRBV3-2	.	.	TGTGCCAGCAGCCGCCGCGGAGGGGCCGATACGAACTATGGCTACACCTTC	CASSRRGGADTNYGYTF
TRBJ1-5	TRBV15	TRBD1	.	TGTGCCACCAGCAGAGTTCTTGACAGGGGGCTCAATCAGCCCCAGCATTTT	CATSRVLDRGLNQPQHF
TRBJ1-2	TRBV12-3/TRBV12-4	TRBD1	.	TGTGCCAGCCGCCGAAGGGACAGGGACGGCTACACCTTC	CASRRRDRDGYTF
TRBJ2-3	TRBV7-9	.	many	TGTGCCAGCAGCTTATCCCCTCTCTACACAGATACGCAGTATTTT	CASSLSPLYTDTQYF
TRBJ1-1	TRBV5-4	TRBD1	.	TGTGCCAGCAGCTTGCCAGGGGGCATGAACACTGAAGCTTTCTTT	CASSLPGGMNTEAFF
TRBJ2-1	TRBV24-1	TRBD2	once	TGTGCCACCAGGGGTAGCGGGGACCCGAGCTCCTACAATGAGCAGTTCTTC	CATRGSGDPSSYNEQFF
TRBJ1-6	TRBV2	.	few	TGTGCCAGCAGTGAGCAGGGTAGTTCCTATAATTCACCCCTCCACTTT	CASSEQGSSYNSPLHF
TRBJ1-4	TRBV30	.	.	TGTGCCTCGGGGAGAACTAATGAAAAACTGTTTTTT	CASGRTNEKLFF
TRBJ2-2	TRBV5-6	TRBD2	.	TGTGCCAGCAGCACCTGGACTAGCGGAAACACCGGGGAGCTGTTTTTT	CASSTWTSGNTGELFF
TRBJ2-5	TRBV5-4	TRBD2	.	TGTGCCAGCAGCTTGGAGGTGCGGGGGGGCGTGGAGACCCAGTACTTC	CASSLEVRGGVETQYF
TRBJ2-1	TRBV7-3	.	.	TGTGCCAGCAGCCCCAGTCGTGTTAGCGATGAGCAGTTCTTC	CASSPSRVSDEQFF
TRBJ2-7	TRBV21-1	.	.	TGTGCCAGCAGCAAGATGGACCAAAGGATCAGATGGAAGCCCCTAGCGAACCACGAGCAGTACTTC	CASSKMDQRIRWKPLANHEQYF
TRBJ1-6	TRBV12-3/TRBV12-4	.	.	TGTGCCAGCAGTCACACTCAGGATTCACCCCTCCACTTT	CASSHTQDSPLHF